Below, 17 T cell receptor beta chains from the same sample are listed, as sequenced in a study of breast tumors, draining lymph nodes, adjacent tissues. One entry per CDR3 protein, called by TCRdb with MiXCR from the multiplex PCR reads. This table holds about 89,000 distinct CDR3 sequences, more than 25% found once. The lymph nodes were axillary draining lymph nodes from breast cancer patients. The sequenced sample consisted of axillary lymph node tissue. Receptors were obtained from a female donor with breast cancer. Some clones in this sample may be carry-over from other donors' samples.

This clonotype was observed many times. The J gene is TRBJ1-5, the V gene TRBV12-3 or TRBV12-4; D is unclear. The CDR3 runs 12 residues. The V end was cut by 6 bases, the J end by 4 bases, with 7 bases between. CDR3: CASRTRNQPQHF. DNA for the CDR3: TGTGCCAGCAGAACCAGGAATCAGCCCCAGCATTTT.

At least ten counts were recorded for this clonotype. The chain carries TRBV19 and TRBJ2-4; a weak D match, TRBD2 (6 bases). The CDR3 is made up of 14 amino acids. Per germline, CDR1 LNHDA and CDR2 SQIVND (reference sequence). Trimming shortened V by 4 bases and J by 8 bases, and 15 bases separated the two germline ends. The CDR3 bases are TGTGCCAGTAGTACGAGCTGGGGGGAGGACATTCAGTACTTC. Encoded protein: CASSTSWGEDIQYF.

This clonotype has just a few counts. A much more abundant neighbour one base away suggests this may be a read error. The chain carries TRBV7-2 and TRBJ2-1, with TRBD2 matching 8 bases. The J segment lost 7 bases and the V segment lost 2 bases, leaving 7 bases of the junction unmatched. Germline V gene data show CDR1 as SGHTA and CDR2 as FQGNSA. The CDR3 covers 15 residues. This chain's CDR3 is CASSLSGSMGNEQFF. The CDR3 bases are TGTGCCAGCAGCTTAAGCGGGAGTATGGGAAATGAGCAGTTCTTC.

The chain couples TRBV4-3 to TRBJ2-2, with TRBD2 matching 11 bases. CDR3 length: 18 amino acids. After removal of 0 bases from V and 3 bases from J, the junction contained 6 bases not matched to a gene. CDR1 LGHNA and CDR2 YSLEER come from the germline V gene. The DNA for the CDR3 is TGCGCCAGCAGCCAAGATCTTAGCGGGAGGGCGTACACCGGGGAGCTGTTTTTT. As protein: CASSQDLSGRAYTGELFF.

This clonotype showed up many times. The rearrangement links TRBV2 to TRBJ2-5, with TRBD2 matching over 13 bases. Per germline, CDR1 SNHLY and CDR2 FYNNEI. With V trimmed by 5 bases and J by 4 bases, 1 base remained unmatched. The CDR3 runs 14 residues. The CDR3: CASSWTSGRETQYF. CDR3 nucleotides: TGTGCCAGCAGTTGGACTAGCGGGAGAGAGACCCAGTACTTC.

This clonotype occurred many times. The chain uses TRBV20-1 and TRBJ2-3; D is unclear. Germline V lookup: CDR1 DFQATT, CDR2 SNEGSKA (reference sequence). Trimming took off 2 bases at V and 6 bases at J, with 15 bases between the two ends. The CDR3 length is 14 residues. CDR3 sequence (DNA): TGCAGTGCTAGAAGCGTGGGGTCTGAGGATACGCAGTATTTT. Residues: CSARSVGSEDTQYF.

A remark on this clonotype: At one end, the junction sequence differs from germline, possibly due to a read error. The rearrangement joins TRBV7-8 to TRBJ2-7; possible D gene TRBD2, 6 bases. The CDR3 length is 16 residues. CDR1 and CDR2 (germline): SGHVS, FQNEAQ. The CDR3 is CASRRGLGDFPYEQCF. The CDR3 coding sequence is TGTGCTAGCCGGAGAGGGCTGGGGGACTTCCCCTACGAGCAGTGCTTC.

This clonotype was counted ten times or more. This sequence joins TRBV9 and TRBJ2-3; D gene uncertain. Germline CDR1 SGDLS, CDR2 YYNGEE. The CDR3 covers 15 residues. The V end lost 1 base, the J end lost 0 bases, and 9 bases lay between the germline ends. The CDR3 coding sequence is TGTGCCAGCAGCGTACTGGCGTCTAGCACAGATACGCAGTATTTT. This gives the protein CASSVLASSTDTQYF.

The table lists this clonotype with many counts. The V and J genes are TRBV20-1 and TRBJ2-3, with 9 bases that match TRBD1. The trim removed 5 bases at V and 4 bases at J, leaving 10 bases unmatched. This CDR3 has 15 residues. Germline CDR1 is DFQATT and CDR2 is SNEGSKA (reference sequence). The CDR3 nucleotides read TGCAGTGCTTGGGGGGGGGACAGGGACCCAGATACGCAGTATTTT. Its protein is CSAWGGDRDPDTQYF.

The chain couples TRBV4-1 to TRBJ1-3, with D unclear. CDR3 size: 10 residues. In germline, CDR1 is MGHRA, CDR2 YSYEKL. Trimming cost V 4 bases and J 5 bases, with 0 bases left between them. CDR3 loop: CASSRNTIYF. The DNA of the CDR3 is TGCGCCAGCAGCCGAAACACCATATATTTT.

This clonotype was counted at least ten times. V gene TRBV6-2 or TRBV6-3 combines with J gene TRBJ1-6, with TRBD1 matching 7 bases. The CDR3 extends over 16 amino acids. The V and J ends lost 6 bases and 0 bases, in that order; junction bases with no gene match: 5. The germline CDR1 and CDR2 sequences are MNHEY and SVGEGT. The DNA for the CDR3 is TGTGCCAGCAGCACCCGGACAGGCTCCTATAATTCACCCCTCCACTTT. Translated, it gives CASSTRTGSYNSPLHF.

This clonotype occurred many times. V gene TRBV9 combines with J gene TRBJ1-5, with 7 nucleotides matching TRBD1. Germline values: CDR1 SGDLS, CDR2 YYNGEE. V gave up 1 base and J gave up 7 bases; unmatched junction bases: 8. This CDR3 is 15 amino acids long. In nucleotides, the CDR3 is TGTGCCAGCAGCGTATCAACAGGGGTAGGCCAGCCCCAGCATTTT. This codes for CASSVSTGVGQPQHF.

This clonotype was detected many times. V and J are TRBV20-1 and TRBJ1-5; tentative D call: TRBD1 (5 bases). The V gene lost 4 bases and the J gene lost 3 bases, with 10 bases spanning the gap. Germline-derived CDR1 and CDR2 are DFQATT and SNEGSKA (reference sequence). The CDR3 totals 13 residues. CDR3 DNA: TGCAGTGCTATGGGACGGCCCAATCAGCCCCAGCATTTT. Translating gives CSAMGRPNQPQHF.

As regards this clonotype: Because the CDR3 is missing its conserved closing phenylalanine or tryptophan, this is likely a read error. CDR3: CAGSARRGQEYGYTV. The CDR3 coding sequence is TGTGCCGGCAGCGCTCGACGGGGACAGGAGTATGGCTACACCGTC. The chain couples TRBV7-9 to TRBJ1-2; 8 bases are shared with TRBD1. The germline V gene has CDR1 SEHNR and CDR2 FQNEAQ (reference sequence). This CDR3 contains 15 residues.

This chain connects TRBV5-1 to TRBJ2-2; D assignment may be TRBD1 or TRBD2 (5 bases each). Germline-derived CDR1 and CDR2 are SGHRS and YFSETQ. V shed 0 bases and J shed 5 bases, with 23 bases lying between them. The CDR3 runs to 19 residues. For the CDR3, the DNA is TGCGCCAGCAGCTTGGGCCAACAGCCCTCCCGGGACCGAACCGGGGAGCTGTTTTTT. Translation: CASSLGQQPSRDRTGELFF.

In this sample, this clonotype turned up once. The chain links TRBV5-5 to TRBJ1-4; possibly TRBD1 for D (6 bases). The germline V gene encodes CDR1 SGHKS and CDR2 YYEKEE (reference sequence). V was pared by 4 bases and J by 4 bases, with 8 bases between. The CDR3 totals 13 residues. The CDR3, as DNA: TGTGCCAGCAGCCCACAGGGTAATGAAAAACTGTTTTTT. This encodes CASSPQGNEKLFF.

The chain employs TRBV20-1 and TRBJ1-2, with TRBD1 as a possible D gene (5 bases). The CDR3 consists of 13 residues. The germline CDR1 and CDR2 sequences are DFQATT and SNEGSKA (reference sequence). The ends were cut back, 2 bases at V and 2 bases at J, with 9 bases in the middle. DNA of the CDR3: TGCAGTGCTAGAAAGGGGTCAAACTATGGCTACACCTTC. Residues: CSARKGSNYGYTF.